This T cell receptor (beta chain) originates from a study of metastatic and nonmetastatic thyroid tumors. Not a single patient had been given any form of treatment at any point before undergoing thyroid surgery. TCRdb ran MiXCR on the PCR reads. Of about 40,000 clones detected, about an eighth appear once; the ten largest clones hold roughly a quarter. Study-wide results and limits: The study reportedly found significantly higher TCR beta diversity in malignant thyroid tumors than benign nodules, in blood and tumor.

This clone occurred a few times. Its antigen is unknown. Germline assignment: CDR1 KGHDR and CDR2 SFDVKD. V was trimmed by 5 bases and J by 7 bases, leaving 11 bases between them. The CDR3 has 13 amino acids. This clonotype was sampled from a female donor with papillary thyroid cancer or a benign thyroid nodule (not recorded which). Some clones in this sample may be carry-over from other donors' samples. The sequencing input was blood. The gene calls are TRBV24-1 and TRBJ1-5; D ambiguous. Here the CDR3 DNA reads TGTGCCACCAGTGGCCTGGAGGGACAGCCCCAGCATTTT. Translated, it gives CATSGLEGQPQHF.